The 24 T cell receptor beta chains below all came from one sample that was sequenced in a study of TIL therapy for anti-PD-1-resistant metastatic lung cancer. The libraries were made with immunoSEQ v3. Repertoires were generated with immunoSEQ multiplex PCR, while TCRdb's copy carries only in-frame clones and drops some. The sample contains 54,000 or so clones, 80% to 90% of which appear only once. As to time point: pre-treatment sample, taken before nivolumab and TIL therapy. Specimen: blood, collected at baseline. The receptors originated from a person aged 25-85 years with non-small cell lung cancer.

The chain employs TRBV27 and TRBJ2-7, with D hard to call. The CDR3 is made up of 14 amino acids. Deletions cut 2 bases from V and 3 bases from J, with 11 bases between. Germline values: CDR1 MNHEY, CDR2 SMNVEV (reference sequence). The CDR3 DNA reads TGTGCCAGCAGTTTAGGCTCTCGGTACTACGAGCAGTACTTC. The encoded protein is CASSLGSRYYEQYF.

This clone was recorded a few times. The chain has TRBV5-1 and TRBJ1-2; D gene uncertain. Looked up from germline, CDR1 is SGHRS and CDR2 is YFSETQ. V shed 5 bases and J shed 1 base, with 12 bases lying between them. The CDR3 sequence is 14 residues long. The CDR3 DNA sequence: TGCGCCAGCAGTTATGACGGGGATAACTATGGCTACACCTTC. This sequence encodes CASSYDGDNYGYTF.

The V call is TRBV23-1, the J call TRBJ2-1; a weak D match, TRBD2 (6 bases). TRBV23-1 is assigned to the ORF class and has an uncertain function. CDR3 length: 20 residues. V lost 0 bases, J lost 2 bases, and 23 bases lay in between. CDR3 protein: CASSQSRRAVPIKTYNEQFF. CDR3 coding DNA: TGCGCCAGCAGTCAATCCAGGAGGGCCGTACCGATTAAAACCTACAATGAGCAGTTCTTC.

The chain combines TRBV27 with TRBJ2-7; weak D call: TRBD1 (5 bases). Germline V gene sequence: CDR1 MNHEY, CDR2 SMNVEV (reference sequence). The ends were cut back, 4 bases at V and 1 base at J, with 14 bases in the middle. The CDR3 loop spans 15 amino acids. The CDR3: CASSWGPGRSYEQYF. CDR3 bases: TGTGCCAGCAGTTGGGGCCCCGGACGGTCCTACGAGCAGTACTTC.

The chain uses TRBV6-4 and TRBJ1-2; D is undetermined. Germline-derived CDR1 and CDR2 are MRHNA and SNTAGT. V lost 6 bases, J lost 9 bases, and 17 bases lay in between. CDR3 length: 13 amino acids. The CDR3 reads CASSDRLFGRYTF. The CDR3, as DNA: TGTGCCAGCAGCGATCGATTGTTTGGGCGCTACACCTTC.

This clone was seen a single time. The chain uses TRBV28 and TRBJ1-1; D is unclear. CDR3 length: 15 amino acids. CDR1 is MDHEN, CDR2 SYDVKM, per germline. The germline V and J ends were trimmed by 2 bases and 2 bases, with 12 bases remaining between them. Here the CDR3 DNA reads TGTGCCAGCAGTTTAGCTGGGAAGGGTAACACTGAAGCTTTCTTT. It yields the protein CASSLAGKGNTEAFF.

V and J are TRBV27 and TRBJ1-1; D possibly corresponds to TRBD1 (5 bases). The CDR3 spans 9 residues. Germline lookup yields CDR1 MNHEY and CDR2 SMNVEV (reference sequence). Between the trimmed V and J ends, which lost 11 bases and 5 bases, there was a span of 6 bases. The CDR3 DNA reads TGTGCCGGGGGGACTGAAGCTTTCTTT. Protein product: CAGGTEAFF.

J is TRBJ2-6 and V is TRBV7-3, with 8 bases aligning to TRBD1. The germline CDR1 and CDR2 sequences are SGHTA and FQGTGA. This CDR3 region has 18 residues. V lost 5 bases, J lost 0 bases, and 9 bases stayed unmatched. The CDR3 loop is CASSATGATSSGANVLTF. CDR3 DNA sequence: TGTGCCAGCAGCGCGACAGGGGCCACTAGCTCTGGGGCCAACGTCCTGACTTTC.

The chain links TRBV28 to TRBJ2-7, with D unclear. Trimming stripped 3 bases from V and 1 base from J, with 7 bases between. The CDR3 runs to 13 residues. Germline CDR1 MDHEN, CDR2 SYDVKM. CDR3 sequence: CASSLYGSYEQYF. The CDR3 region has the DNA TGTGCCAGCAGTTTGTACGGTTCCTACGAGCAGTACTTC.

In its sample, this clone was seen a few times. This chain connects TRBV7-8 to TRBJ1-6; D is possibly TRBD1 (5 bases). This CDR3 comprises 15 residues. The germline CDR1 and CDR2 sequences are SGHVS and FQNEAQ. V shed 3 bases and J shed 3 bases, with 9 bases lying between them. The CDR3 protein is CASSFRQNYNSPLHF. In DNA, the CDR3 is TGTGCCAGCAGCTTCCGACAGAACTATAATTCACCCCTCCACTTT.

The rearrangement joins TRBV5-1 to TRBJ2-3; D remains unclear. The CDR3 is 12 amino acids. The germline CDR1 and CDR2 sequences are SGHRS and YFSETQ. Trimming shortened V by 7 bases and J by 0 bases, and 6 bases separated the two germline ends. The CDR3 reads CASGLSTDTQYF. The CDR3 DNA sequence: TGCGCCAGCGGCCTAAGCACAGATACGCAGTATTTT.

The V call is TRBV9, the J call TRBJ2-3, with D possibly being TRBD2 (5 bases). The V and J ends lost 6 bases and 0 bases respectively, with 11 bases between them. The CDR3 is 14 amino acids. Germline CDR1 reads SGDLS; CDR2 reads YYNGEE. CDR3 DNA: TGTGCCAGCAACGGCGGACTGAGCACAGATACGCAGTATTTT. Encoded protein: CASNGGLSTDTQYF.

V is TRBV27 and J is TRBJ1-1; D not resolved. There are 14 residues in the CDR3. V was clipped by 0 bases and J by 1 base, with 6 bases between them. CDR1 is MNHEY and CDR2 is SMNVEV in the germline V gene (reference sequence). The CDR3 is CASSLSRQNTEAFF. As DNA, the CDR3 is TGTGCCAGCAGTTTATCCAGACAGAACACTGAAGCTTTCTTT.

Concerning this clone: Other DNA sequences in the same sample also yield this CDR3. The chain joins TRBV7-9 to TRBJ2-5; D assignment may be TRBD1 or TRBD2 (7 bases each). The V and J ends lost 3 bases and 4 bases respectively, with 18 bases between them. Germline V gene data show CDR1 as SEHNR and CDR2 as FQNEAQ (reference sequence). The CDR3 length is 16 residues. As DNA, the CDR3 is TGTGCCAGCAGCTTGGGGGCAGGGGGGGACGGAGAGACCCAGTACTTC. The encoded protein is CASSLGAGGDGETQYF.

This clone was detected once. The rearrangement uses TRBV5-1 and TRBJ2-1; maybe TRBD1 (6 bases). Between the trimmed V and J ends, which lost 3 bases and 8 bases, there was a span of 18 bases. The CDR3 consists of 15 residues. CDR1 and CDR2 from the germline V gene are SGHRS and YFSETQ. As DNA, the CDR3 is TGCGCCAGCAGCTGGCAGGGGATGGGTCTGGATGAGCAGTTCTTC. It encodes CASSWQGMGLDEQFF.

The genes are TRBV2 and TRBJ1-1; TRBD1 might be the D (6 bases). V was clipped by 8 bases and J by 4 bases, with 17 bases between them. There are 14 residues in the CDR3. Germline values: CDR1 SNHLY, CDR2 FYNNEI. As DNA, the CDR3 is TGTGCCAGCCGAAAATTGTTGGGGGCCACTGAAGCTTTCTTT. The encoded protein is CASRKLLGATEAFF.

The V and J genes are TRBV6-1 and TRBJ1-1; maybe TRBD1 (6 bases). V gave up 0 bases and J gave up 7 bases, with 9 bases separating them. The CDR3 totals 13 residues. In germline, CDR1 is MNHNS, CDR2 SASEGT. CDR3 sequence (DNA): TGTGCCAGCAGTGAAGCCCCGACAGGTGAAGCTTTCTTT. Protein: CASSEAPTGEAFF.

The V and J genes are TRBV27 and TRBJ2-3; D uncertain. Between the trimmed V and J ends, which lost 0 bases and 3 bases, there was a span of 16 bases. CDR3 size: 17 residues. Germline V lookup: CDR1 MNHEY, CDR2 SMNVEV (reference sequence). CDR3 sequence: CASSLSPFAPATDTQYF. The DNA of the CDR3 is TGTGCCAGCAGTTTATCCCCCTTTGCCCCCGCGACAGATACGCAGTATTTT.

The chain uses TRBV7-2 and TRBJ2-1, with D possibly being TRBD2 (6 bases). Germline V CDR1 and CDR2: SGHTA, FQGNSA. Between the trimmed V and J ends, which lost 7 bases and 9 bases, there was a span of 25 bases. The CDR3 runs to 16 residues. DNA of the CDR3: TGTGCCAGCAAAAGGGATCGGGGGAACTGGAACATTGAGCAGTTCTTC. Translated, it gives CASKRDRGNWNIEQFF.

The V call is TRBV5-1, the J call TRBJ2-7, with 9 positions matching TRBD1. Germline V gene data show CDR1 as SGHRS and CDR2 as YFSETQ. V shed 2 bases and J 5 bases; nucleotides not matched to a gene: 11. The CDR3 is made up of 16 amino acids. DNA for the CDR3: TGCGCCAGCAGCTTTACGGTAGGACAGGGGCGGAACGAGCAGTACTTC. It translates to CASSFTVGQGRNEQYF.

V and J are TRBV5-6 and TRBJ2-7; the D is unclear. The CDR3 runs to 12 residues. Germline CDR1 reads SGHDT; CDR2 reads YYEEEE. Trimming took off 3 bases at V and 4 bases at J, with 8 bases between the two ends. CDR3 nucleotides: TGTGCCAGCAGCTACAACGTTTACGAGCAGTACTTC. It yields the protein CASSYNVYEQYF.

The chain recombines TRBV11-2 with TRBJ2-7; a possible D gene is TRBD1 (5 bases). The CDR3 is made up of 12 amino acids. The germline V and J ends were trimmed by 6 bases and 2 bases, with 8 bases remaining between them. Germline V CDR1 and CDR2: SGHAT, FQNNGV. The CDR3 loop reads CASSRGTYEQYF. The CDR3 DNA sequence: TGTGCCAGCAGTAGGGGAACCTACGAGCAGTACTTC.

The J gene is TRBJ2-7, the V gene TRBV4-1, with D unclear. The V end lost 3 bases, the J end lost 4 bases, and 10 bases lay between the germline ends. CDR1 MGHRA and CDR2 YSYEKL come from the germline V gene. The length of the CDR3 is 13 residues. In DNA form, the CDR3 reads TGCGCCAGCAGCCAGAGGATAGATTACGAGCAGTACTTC. Translation: CASSQRIDYEQYF.

This sequence joins TRBV18 and TRBJ2-7; 8 nucleotides line up with TRBD2. J gave up 5 bases and V 3 bases, and 9 bases lay outside the gene matches. In germline, CDR1 is KGHSH, CDR2 LQKENI. The CDR3 length is 15 residues. The CDR3 DNA is TGTGCCAGCTCACCGGTTACGGGAGGGCCGGACGAGCAGTACTTC. Translation gives CASSPVTGGPDEQYF.